This section outlines one TCR beta chain sequence together with its context. Its specificity is not known. Only in-frame clones appear in the TCRdb table, and some are missing; sequencing was by immunoSEQ multiplex PCR. The sample includes about 82,000 clones, 85% to 95% of them seen just once. The data were obtained in a study of cytomegalovirus exposure and HLA in healthy donors. Study results and limitations: Cytomegalovirus status, reportedly, was diagnosed with high specificity and sensitivity by the classifier.

The CDR3 totals 14 residues. Germline-derived CDR1 and CDR2 are MNHNY and SVGAGI (reference sequence). V lost 0 bases to trimming and J lost 2 bases, with 6 bases between them. Sequenced input: PBMCs. The chain carries TRBV6-6 and TRBJ2-3; D is undetermined. This TCR came from a young man in good health and CMV-seronegative. The DNA for the CDR3 is TGTGCCAGCAGTTACTCGCTCTACACAGATACGCAGTATTTT. Protein product: CASSYSLYTDTQYF.